The 14 T cell receptor beta chains given below trace back to one sample, sequenced in a study of beta chain features in type 1 diabetes. Study conclusions and caveats: Moderate yet significant TCRB CDR3 shortening was seen in Type 1 diabetes patients in all four CD4+ subsets.

Sequenced material consisted of expressed TCRB transcripts (all of the isolated RNA was reverse transcribed). TCRdb's copy holds only in-frame clones and misses some; the assay was immunoSEQ multiplex PCR. This table has roughly 160,000 clones, 6.5% to 10% appearing once. Antigen specificity for these receptors is unknown. Sequencing was performed on central memory CD4+ T cells from blood. These TCRs come from a woman aged 18-35 years with type 1 diabetes.

V gene TRBV6-5 combines with J gene TRBJ1-2, with D possibly TRBD1 on 6 matching bases. CDR1 is MNHEY and CDR2 is SVGAGI in the germline V gene. The length of the CDR3 is 15 residues. With 5 bases removed from V and 4 bases from J, the gap between germline ends came to 17 bases. CDR3 sequence (DNA): TGTGCCAGCAGTGTTGAACAGGGAAGTATCTATGGCTACACCTTC. Amino acid sequence: CASSVEQGSIYGYTF.

The sample holds a few counts of this clone. The V call is TRBV5-6, the J call TRBJ2-7, with 8 positions matching TRBD1. The CDR3 covers 13 residues. Per the germline V gene, CDR1 is SGHDT and CDR2 is YYEEEE. J was trimmed by 2 bases and V by 9 bases; bases with no gene match: 7. CDR3 in amino acids: CATGSTGAYEQYF. CDR3 nucleotide sequence: TGTGCCACCGGGTCGACAGGGGCCTACGAGCAGTACTTC.

J is TRBJ2-3 and V is TRBV25-1, with D perhaps matching TRBD1 (6 bases). The CDR3 has 12 amino acids. Trimming took 8 bases from V and 4 from J, leaving 10 bases between them. From germline, CDR1 is MGHDK and CDR2 SYGVNS. CDR3 sequence reads: CASGGVADTQYF. The DNA of the CDR3 is TGTGCCAGCGGGGGCGTCGCAGATACGCAGTATTTT.

CDR3 residues: CASSEPNNMNTEAFF. CDR3 bases: TGCGCCAGCAGTGAGCCGAACAACATGAACACTGAAGCTTTCTTT. The chain is built from TRBV10-2 and TRBJ1-1; no clear D. Trimming stripped 2 bases from V and 0 bases from J, with 10 bases between. Germline V lookup: CDR1 WSHSY, CDR2 SAAADI. The CDR3 is 15 amino acids.

There are a few counts of this clone. The CDR3 region has the DNA TGCGCCAGCAGCCCCGGACAGGTTCTAACCGGGGAGCTGTTTTTT. The encoded protein is CASSPGQVLTGELFF. J is TRBJ2-2 and V is TRBV5-1, with 7 bases lining up with TRBD1. The CDR3 runs to 15 residues. The V gene's germline CDR1 is SGHRS and CDR2 YFSETQ. J was trimmed by 5 bases and V by 4 bases; bases with no gene match: 8.

This clone was picked up a small number of times. The chain is built from TRBV28 and TRBJ1-6; 8 positions match TRBD1. The CDR3 sequence is 14 residues long. The trim removed 5 bases at V and 7 bases at J, leaving 4 bases unmatched. Germline V gene lookup returns CDR1 MDHEN and CDR2 SYDVKM. CDR3 bases: TGTGCCAGCAGTCCCGGACAGGGAAATTCACCCCTCCACTTT. It is translated as CASSPGQGNSPLHF.

This clone was observed a handful of times. The chain combines TRBV7-8 with TRBJ2-2; the D gene is possibly TRBD1 (6 bases). The V gene lost 7 bases and the J gene lost 6 bases, with 15 bases spanning the gap. CDR1 and CDR2 (germline): SGHVS, FQNEAQ. The CDR3 runs to 14 residues. The CDR3 reads CASNRVHGAGELFF. CDR3 bases: TGTGCCAGCAACAGGGTTCACGGGGCCGGGGAGCTGTTTTTT. Variable domain in full (rest from reference TRBV7-8 and TRBJ2-2): GAGVSQSPRYKVAKRGQDVALRCDPISGHVSLFWYQQALGQGPEFLTYFQNEAQLDKSGLPSDRFFAERPEGSVSTLKIQRTQQEDSAVYLCASNRVHGAGELFFGEGSRLTVL.

The chain employs TRBV7-9 and TRBJ2-1; 7 bases agree with TRBD2. The CDR3 contains 16 residues. J gave up 0 bases and V 2 bases, and 4 bases lay outside the gene matches. The germline V gene has CDR1 SEHNR and CDR2 FQNEAQ (reference sequence). CDR3 in amino acids: CASSLSGGSSYNEQFF. CDR3 in DNA: TGTGCCAGCAGCTTAAGTGGCGGGAGCTCCTACAATGAGCAGTTCTTC.

The rearrangement uses TRBV9 and TRBJ2-1; 7 positions match TRBD1. Per germline, CDR1 SGDLS and CDR2 YYNGEE. After removal of 2 bases from V and 6 bases from J, the junction contained 8 bases not matched to a gene. The CDR3 consists of 15 residues. The CDR3 spells CASSVLQGSGNEQFF. CDR3 DNA sequence: TGTGCCAGCAGCGTCCTACAGGGGAGCGGCAATGAGCAGTTCTTC. Drawing the rest from reference TRBV9 and TRBJ2-1, the complete variable domain is DSGVTQTPKHLITATGQRVTLRCSPRSGDLSVYWYQQSLDQGLQFLIQYYNGEERAKGNILERFSAQQFPDLHSELNLSSLELGDSALYFCASSVLQGSGNEQFFGPGTRLTVL.

This chain connects TRBV7-3 to TRBJ2-3; the match to TRBD2 covers 7 bases. This CDR3 spans 18 amino acids. In germline, CDR1 is SGHTA, CDR2 FQGTGA. V lost 0 bases and J lost 4; bases outside the gene matches: 13. The CDR3 DNA reads as TGTGCCAGCAGCTTAACGGGGCGTGCGGCGGGAGCCCCAGATACGCAGTATTTT. As protein: CASSLTGRAAGAPDTQYF.

This clone was observed a few times. CDR3 in DNA: TGTGCCAGCAGCCCAGCCTCGGGGACTAGCGGATCCTACGAGCAGTACTTC. Translated: CASSPASGTSGSYEQYF. This rearrangement joins TRBV9 to TRBJ2-7, with TRBD2 matching 11 bases. V was clipped by 4 bases and J by 1 base; unmatched bases: 10. This CDR3 region has 17 residues. The germline V gene has CDR1 SGDLS and CDR2 YYNGEE.

This clone showed up just a few times. CDR3 sequence (DNA): TGTGCCAGCAGCTCCAAGGGCCGGGACAGGGTGGCAGATACGCAGTATTTT. Its translation: CASSSKGRDRVADTQYF. The rearrangement uses TRBV7-2 and TRBJ2-3; 9 positions agree with TRBD1. V trimming: 4 bases; J trimming: 4 bases; junction bases outside the gene matches: 12. CDR1 SGHTA and CDR2 FQGNSA come from the germline V gene. The CDR3 sequence is 17 residues long.

The rearrangement links TRBV13 to TRBJ2-1, with 9 bases lining up with TRBD2. The germline V gene has CDR1 PRHDT and CDR2 FYEKMQ (reference sequence). CDR3 length: 16 residues. V lost 5 bases and J lost 4; bases outside the gene matches: 9. The CDR3 protein is CASSLRDSGRYNEQFF. In DNA, the CDR3 is TGTGCCAGCAGCCTGCGTGATAGCGGGAGATACAATGAGCAGTTCTTC.

The chain employs TRBV1 and TRBJ1-6; TRBD1, the D gene given by the table, was not confirmed from the DNA. TRBV1 corresponds to a pseudogene. This CDR3 is built from 16 residues. The CDR3 sequence: CTSSQPNRHPNSPLHF. As DNA, the CDR3 is TGCACCAGCAGCCAACCAAACAGGCACCCCAATTCACCCCTCCACTTT.